The 8 T cell receptor beta chains listed next were all sequenced from one sample in a study of identical twins. Each CDR3 protein is one row after TCRdb ran MiXCR on the 5' RACE reads. In the table there are 250,000 or so distinct CDR3 sequences, about 9% of which are singletons. These data are also associated with another study on yellow fever vaccine responses in identical twins.

The sequenced material came from CD8+ T cells sorted from blood. All receptors come from a woman aged 18-29 years in good health.

This clonotype was recorded a few times. The chain uses TRBV28 and TRBJ2-5; 12 nucleotides align to TRBD2. The germline CDR1 and CDR2 sequences are MDHEN and SYDVKM. The CDR3 is 17 amino acids. V was pared by 3 bases and J by 3 bases, with 8 bases of the junction left unmatched. The CDR3 loop is CASSFTLAGGPEETQYF. The DNA of the CDR3 is TGTGCCAGCAGTTTCACCCTAGCGGGAGGGCCCGAAGAGACCCAGTACTTC.

This clonotype was seen a few times. The genes are TRBV27 and TRBJ1-5; 9 bases line up with TRBD1. V trimming: 5 bases; J trimming: 0 bases; junction bases outside the gene matches: 11. This CDR3 region has 18 residues. Per germline, CDR1 MNHEY and CDR2 SMNVEV (reference sequence). The CDR3 is CASSALPGTGPSNQPQHF. CDR3 sequence (DNA): TGTGCCAGCAGTGCCCTTCCCGGGACAGGGCCTAGCAATCAGCCCCAGCATTTT.

CDR3 protein: CASSLPVLAGAQLYPDTQYF. The CDR3 nucleotides read TGCGCCAGCAGCTTGCCCGTACTAGCGGGGGCGCAACTTTACCCAGATACGCAGTATTTT. The V and J genes are TRBV5-1 and TRBJ2-3; TRBD2 aligns across 11 bases. CDR3 length: 20 amino acids. Trimming removed 1 base from V and 4 bases from J; junction bases left unmatched: 17. Germline loops: CDR1 SGHRS, CDR2 YFSETQ. The full variable domain, rest sourced from reference TRBV5-1 and TRBJ2-3, is KAGVTQTPRYLIKTRGQQVTLSCSPISGHRSVSWYQQTPGQGLQFLFEYFSETQRNKGNFPGRFSGRQFSNSRSEMNVSTLELGDSALYLCASSLPVLAGAQLYPDTQYFGPGTRLTVL.

This clonotype showed up many times. The rearrangement uses TRBV9 and TRBJ2-3, with TRBD1 matching 8 bases. The V gene's germline CDR1 is SGDLS and CDR2 YYNGEE. With V trimmed by 3 bases and J by 6 bases, 9 bases remained unmatched. This CDR3 is built from 15 residues. Here the CDR3 reads CASSAPRTGKDTQYF. Written as DNA, the CDR3 is TGTGCCAGCAGCGCCCCGAGGACAGGGAAGGATACGCAGTATTTT.

This clonotype appeared many times. The V and J genes are TRBV5-1 and TRBJ2-3; TRBD2 matches at 10 bases. From germline, CDR1 is SGHRS and CDR2 YFSETQ. The V gene end was trimmed by 6 bases and the J gene end by 1 base; junction bases not matched to a gene: 11. CDR3 length equals 17 residues. The CDR3 region is CASKKRGGVSGTDTQYF. The CDR3 nucleotides are TGCGCCAGCAAAAAGCGGGGGGGCGTGAGCGGCACAGATACGCAGTATTTT.

This clonotype was counted many times. The CDR3 sequence is CASSFGLVYEQYF. The CDR3 coding sequence is TGTGCCAGCAGCTTCGGACTGGTCTACGAGCAGTACTTC. This chain uses TRBV6-2 or TRBV6-3 with TRBJ2-7, with a tentative D call TRBD2 (5 bases). This CDR3 contains 13 residues. Trimming removed 6 bases from V and 3 bases from J, with 12 bases in between. Germline V gives CDR1 MNHEY, CDR2 SVGEGT.

This clonotype appeared a few times. The rearrangement joins TRBV7-8 to TRBJ1-3; 8 nucleotides align to TRBD1. CDR3 length equals 16 residues. J lost 2 bases, V lost 5 bases, and 8 bases had no gene match. Germline V lookup: CDR1 SGHVS, CDR2 FQNEAQ. In DNA, the CDR3 is TGTGCCAGCAGCACTCGGACAGGGCGTACTGGAAACACCATATATTTT. It translates to CASSTRTGRTGNTIYF.

This clonotype was counted at least ten times. The chain uses TRBV10-2 and TRBJ2-3, with 11 bases that match TRBD2. The germline CDR1 and CDR2 sequences are WSHSY and SAAADI. The CDR3 loop spans 15 amino acids. Trimming at V came to 3 bases and at J to 4 bases, leaving 3 bases not matched to a gene. In DNA form, the CDR3 reads TGCGCCAGCAGTGATCTAGCGGGAGGATCAGATACGCAGTATTTT. As protein: CASSDLAGGSDTQYF.